A selection of T cell receptor beta chains follows, all from one sample in a study of early T cells in non-severe SARS-CoV-2 infection. A single record per CDR3 protein comes from TCRdb applying MiXCR to the 5' RACE reads. The sample records about 59,000 distinct CDR3 sequences, less than 15% being singletons. The sequenced sample was whole blood, obtained at baseline. Receptor source: an adult who was a healthcare worker with PCR-confirmed SARS-CoV-2 infection or an uninfected control (not recorded which). CDR3s include the opening cysteine and the closing phenylalanine or tryptophan. Each record gives: clone size, D gene, J gene, V gene, CDR3 protein, CDR3 DNA. A D gene is named only where the DNA matches it firmly. The listing skips clone size in some rows; elsewhere it reads once, few, many or a size class.

NA | TRBD2 | TRBJ2-1 | TRBV6-1 | CASSEGGVWSYNEQFF | TGTGCCAGCAGTGAGGGGGGGGTTTGGTCCTACAATGAGCAGTTCTTC
few | NA | TRBJ1-2 | TRBV12-3/TRBV12-4 | CASSLALGGGYGYTF | TGTGCCAGCAGTTTAGCGCTGGGAGGGGGCTATGGCTACACCTTC
NA | NA | TRBJ1-1 | TRBV7-8 | CASSLVETTSEAFF | TGTGCCAGCAGCTTAGTGGAGACAACCTCTGAAGCTTTCTTT
many | NA | TRBJ2-3 | TRBV4-1 | CASSPGQGTSTDTQYF | TGCGCCAGCAGCCCGGGGCAAGGGACTAGCACAGATACGCAGTATTTT
few | TRBD1 | TRBJ1-2 | TRBV5-1 | CASSKDRGRDYGYTF | TGCGCCAGCAGCAAGGACAGGGGGCGAGACTATGGCTACACCTTC
few | NA | TRBJ1-1 | TRBV21-1 | CASSRVEGRVNTEAFF | TGTGCCAGCAGCAGAGTGGAAGGACGGGTGAACACTGAAGCTTTCTTT
many | TRBD1 | TRBJ2-7 | TRBV28 | CASSPTSGQGYEQYF | TGTGCCAGCAGCCCAACTTCCGGACAGGGGTACGAGCAGTACTTC
few | NA | TRBJ2-7 | TRBV10-3 | CATTGDRAYEQYF | TGTGCCACCACGGGGGACCGGGCCTACGAGCAGTACTTC
NA | TRBD2 | TRBJ2-5 | TRBV7-2 | CASSSGLAGPKTQYF | TGTGCCAGCAGCTCTGGACTAGCGGGACCTAAGACCCAGTACTTC
few | NA | TRBJ2-4 | TRBV7-2 | CASSLGLSGATSQNIQYF | TGTGCCAGCAGCTTAGGGCTCTCGGGGGCCACTAGCCAGAACATTCAGTACTTC
many | NA | TRBJ2-1 | TRBV6-1 | CASSEVLGSSYNEQFF | TGTGCCAGCAGTGAAGTTCTCGGGAGCTCCTACAATGAGCAGTTCTTC
many | TRBD1 | TRBJ2-1 | TRBV7-9 | CASSLDRGHYNEQFF | TGTGCCAGCAGCTTGGACAGGGGGCACTACAATGAGCAGTTCTTC
few | NA | TRBJ2-5 | TRBV11-2 | CASSSLTGVEETQYF | TGTGCCAGCAGCTCCCTCACGGGGGTGGAAGAGACCCAGTACTTC
NA | NA | TRBJ1-2 | TRBV19 | CASSQQGANYGYTF | TGTGCCAGTAGTCAACAGGGAGCTAACTATGGCTACACCTTC
few | NA | TRBJ1-5 | TRBV19 | CASSGRGSNQPQHF | TGTGCCAGTAGCGGCAGGGGTAGCAATCAGCCCCAGCATTTT
few | NA | TRBJ2-7 | TRBV21-1 | CASSKGGTPPYEQYF | TGTGCCAGCAGCAAAGGTGGGACACCCCCCTACGAGCAGTACTTC
few | NA | TRBJ2-1 | TRBV28 | CASTLGRRYNEQFF | TGTGCCAGCACCCTTGGACGTAGGTACAATGAGCAGTTCTTC
many | NA | TRBJ2-5 | TRBV3-1 | CASSQDRGGDETQYF | TGTGCCAGCAGCCAAGATCGAGGGGGTGACGAGACCCAGTACTTC
NA | NA | TRBJ2-7 | TRBV11-3 | CASSFSDISYEQYF | TGTGCCAGCAGTTTTTCGGACATCTCCTACGAGCAGTACTTC
NA | NA | TRBJ2-1 | TRBV20-1 | CSAPRTRLNRNEQFF | TGCAGTGCTCCCAGAACGCGACTCAATCGCAATGAGCAGTTCTTC
NA | NA | TRBJ1-5 | TRBV27 | CATRGARENQPQHF | TGTGCCACACGGGGAGCAAGGGAAAATCAGCCCCAGCATTTT
many | NA | TRBJ2-1 | TRBV7-9 | CASSISEGGADNEQFF | TGTGCCAGCAGTATAAGCGAGGGGGGCGCTGACAATGAGCAGTTCTTC
few | NA | TRBJ2-3 | TRBV11-2 | CASSLDRQTDTQYF | TGTGCCAGCAGCTTAGATAGGCAGACAGATACGCAGTATTTT
NA | NA | TRBJ2-1 | TRBV18 | CASSPAGVDEQFF | TGTGCCAGCTCACCAGCTGGAGTCGATGAGCAGTTCTTC
NA | TRBD2 | TRBJ2-1 | TRBV7-8 | CASSLRRLAGRDEQFF | TGTGCCAGCAGCCTAAGGCGGCTAGCGGGAAGGGATGAGCAGTTCTTC
NA | TRBD2 | TRBJ2-5 | TRBV6-1 | CASHVGTSGRETQYF | TGTGCCAGTCACGTGGGGACTAGCGGACGAGAGACCCAGTACTTC
NA | NA | TRBJ1-5 | TRBV20-1 | CSATHRRSNQPQHF | TGCAGTGCTACCCACAGGAGGAGCAATCAGCCCCAGCATTTT
many | TRBD1 | TRBJ2-5 | TRBV7-7 | CASSLTGGLEETQYF | TGTGCTAGCAGCTTGACAGGGGGTCTTGAGGAGACCCAGTACTTC
few | NA | TRBJ1-2 | TRBV7-9 | CASSLSGVPGYTF | TGTGCCAGCAGCCTTTCAGGGGTACCTGGCTACACCTTC
NA | NA | TRBJ2-7 | TRBV11-2 | CASSFHPTQGLVYEQYF | TGTGCCAGCAGCTTCCATCCTACACAGGGTTTGGTCTACGAGCAGTACTTC
NA | NA | TRBJ2-2 | TRBV3-1 | CASSQGVGVNTGELFF | TGTGCCAGCAGCCAAGGAGTCGGAGTGAACACCGGGGAGCTGTTTTTT
many | NA | TRBJ2-7 | TRBV11-2 | CASSLELGEQYF | TGTGCCAGCAGCTTAGAGCTCGGAGAGCAGTACTTC
many | TRBD2 | TRBJ2-1 | TRBV29-1 | CSVDSKRGGYNEQFF | TGCAGCGTTGATTCCAAGCGGGGGGGCTACAATGAGCAGTTCTTC
NA | NA | TRBJ2-5 | TRBV10-3 | CAISPGQETQYF | TGTGCCATCAGCCCAGGGCAAGAGACCCAGTACTTC
NA | NA | TRBJ2-5 | TRBV7-9 | CASSLANIQETQYF | TGTGCCAGCAGCTTAGCCAACATACAAGAGACCCAGTACTTC
NA | NA | TRBJ1-2 | TRBV21-1 | CASSKKVATYGYTF | TGTGCCAGCAGCAAAAAGGTGGCAACGTATGGCTACACCTTC
NA | NA | TRBJ2-2 | TRBV29-1 | CSVEDTLYTGELFF | TGCAGCGTTGAAGACACATTGTACACCGGGGAGCTGTTTTTT
few | TRBD1 | TRBJ2-1 | TRBV11-2 | CASSLIGTGGSINEQFF | TGTGCCAGCAGCTTAATTGGGACAGGGGGCTCGATAAATGAGCAGTTCTTC
many | NA | TRBJ2-5 | TRBV3-1 | CASSQETQYF | TGTGCCAGCAGCCAAGAGACCCAGTACTTC
many | NA | TRBJ2-7 | TRBV29-1 | CSVRTQPFEQYF | TGCAGCGTGAGGACACAGCCATTCGAGCAGTACTTC
NA | TRBD1 | TRBJ1-1 | TRBV5-1 | CASSPQGALDTEAFF | TGCGCCAGCAGTCCACAGGGGGCTCTGGACACTGAAGCTTTCTTT
few | TRBD2 | TRBJ2-2 | TRBV5-1 | CASSPRGLAGPRSTGELFF | TGCGCCAGCAGCCCGCGGGGACTAGCGGGACCCCGGAGCACCGGGGAGCTGTTTTTT
many | TRBD2 | TRBJ2-5 | TRBV20-1 | CSASPLAGTQETQYF | TGCAGTGCTTCTCCACTAGCGGGGACCCAAGAGACCCAGTACTTC
NA | NA | TRBJ2-7 | TRBV11-2 | CASSLASFQGETSYEQYF | TGTGCCAGCAGCTTAGCCTCATTTCAGGGAGAGACATCCTACGAGCAGTACTTC
many | NA | TRBJ2-7 | TRBV5-4 | CASSQTQHEQYF | TGTGCCAGCAGCCAAACACAGCACGAGCAGTACTTC
many | NA | TRBJ2-2 | TRBV19 | CASSHSFRGTGELFF | TGTGCCAGTAGTCACAGTTTCAGGGGTACCGGGGAGCTGTTTTTT
NA | NA | TRBJ2-3 | TRBV5-6 | CASRPGTRTDTQYF | TGTGCCAGCAGGCCCGGGACTCGCACAGATACGCAGTATTTT
many | NA | TRBJ2-7 | TRBV11-1 | CASSPTASHEQYF | TGTGCCAGCAGTCCGACTGCAAGCCACGAGCAGTACTTC
NA | NA | TRBJ1-1 | TRBV11-2 | CASSLKSGDTEAFF | TGTGCCAGCAGCTTAAAATCAGGGGACACTGAAGCTTTCTTT
many | NA | TRBJ1-2 | TRBV7-2 | CASSLEARGWTVHGYTF | TGTGCCAGCAGCTTAGAGGCCCGGGGGTGGACTGTGCATGGCTACACCTTC
NA | NA | TRBJ2-7 | TRBV10-3 | CATRGSSYEQYF | TGTGCCACCCGGGGGAGCTCCTACGAGCAGTACTTC
few | NA | TRBJ2-3 | TRBV3-1 | CASSQDLRISSTDTQYF | TGTGCCAGCAGCCAAGATCTCCGAATCTCTAGCACAGATACGCAGTATTTT
few | NA | TRBJ1-2 | TRBV6-5 | CASSSRYGYTF | TGTGCCAGCAGTTCCCGCTATGGCTACACCTTC
NA | NA | TRBJ2-7 | TRBV6-5 | CASNSPWGRSYF | TGTGCCAGCAATTCCCCCTGGGGACGGTCGTACTTC
NA | NA | TRBJ2-7 | TRBV7-9 | CASSPMLETYEQYF | TGTGCCAGCAGCCCAATGCTGGAAACCTACGAGCAGTACTTC
few | NA | TRBJ1-6 | TRBV4-1 | CASSQDFVGTPLHF | TGCGCCAGCAGCCAAGATTTCGTTGGGACACCCCTCCACTTT
few | TRBD1 | TRBJ1-6 | TRBV27 | CASSLGRTGHNSPLHF | TGTGCCAGCAGTTTAGGAAGGACAGGGCATAATTCACCCCTCCACTTT